One T cell receptor (beta chain) is described in this entry. What it binds is unknown. This sample was included in a study of OX40 agonist ivuxolimab in advanced cancers. General study results and limits: Relative to CD4+, CD8+ T cells held more expanded clones on average.

Libraries were prepared by immunoSEQ multiplex PCR; TCRdb keeps only in-frame clonotypes and omits some of them. The table records about 50,000 clones, 79% of them present only once. From germline, CDR1 is SGHRS and CDR2 YFSETQ. Trimming removed 0 bases from V and 8 bases from J; junction bases left unmatched: 3. CDR3 size: 15 residues. This material consisted of CD4+ or CD8+ T cells sorted from blood, taken in a trial of the OX40 agonist ivuxolimab. The chain carries TRBV5-1 and TRBJ2-1; 12 nucleotides match TRBD2. The source is an adult with an advanced solid tumor such as melanoma, head and neck, liver or kidney cancer. The CDR3 reads CASSLVTSGSDEQFF. Written as DNA, the CDR3 is TGCGCCAGCAGCTTGGTGACTAGCGGGAGTGATGAGCAGTTCTTC.